These T cell receptor beta chains were read from a single sample in a study of beta chain features in type 1 diabetes. Sequenced by immunoSEQ multiplex PCR; TCRdb stores in-frame clones only, minus some. The sample consists of 200,000 to 300,000 clones, roughly a tenth of them appearing once. Input material: naive CD4+ T cells from blood. The source of these receptors is a man aged 25-40 years with type 1 diabetes. CDR3s include the opening cysteine and the closing phenylalanine or tryptophan. A D gene is named only where the DNA matches it firmly. Not every row has a clone size; where given, it reads once, few, many or a size class.

abundance,d_gene,v_gene,j_gene,CDR3aa,CDR3nt
NA,NA,TRBV28,TRBJ1-2,CASRLDTDYGYTF,TGTGCCAGCAGACTGGACACCGACTATGGCTACACCTTC
NA,NA,TRBV5-1,TRBJ1-1,CASSLRVAGTEAFF,TGCGCCAGCAGCTTAAGGGTAGCGGGCACTGAAGCTTTCTTT
few,NA,TRBV4-2,TRBJ2-3,CASSQGDAGRHTQYF,TGTGCCAGCAGCCAAGGAGACGCGGGGCGGCATACGCAGTATTTT
few,NA,TRBV6-5,TRBJ1-5,CASSFGTSGRPQHF,TGTGCCAGCAGTTTCGGGACCTCCGGGAGGCCCCAGCATTTT
NA,TRBD2,TRBV7-9,TRBJ2-3,CASSAGTIHTDTQYF,TGTGCCAGCAGCGCCGGGACTATCCACACAGATACGCAGTATTTT
few,NA,TRBV2,TRBJ1-2,CASSRQPNYGYTF,TGTGCCAGCAGTCGACAGCCTAACTATGGCTACACCTTC
NA,NA,TRBV5-1,TRBJ1-2,CASSLDRDHGYTF,TGCGCCAGCAGCTTGGACAGGGATCACGGCTACACCTTC
few,NA,TRBV7-9,TRBJ1-1,CASSSGGGTEAFF,TGTGCCAGCAGCTCAGGAGGCGGCACTGAAGCTTTCTTT
NA,NA,TRBV5-1,TRBJ2-7,CASSLLGHPDYEQYF,TGCGCCAGCAGCTTGTTGGGACATCCTGACTACGAGCAGTACTTC
few,TRBD1,TRBV13,TRBJ1-3,CASSWPGQGNTIYF,TGTGCCAGCAGCTGGCCGGGACAGGGAAACACCATATATTTT